This entry lists 6 T cell receptor beta chains sequenced from one sample in a study of T-cell memory formation after mild COVID-19. Via MiXCR, TCRdb re-called the 5' RACE reads, giving one row per CDR3 protein. The table records roughly 400,000 distinct CDR3 sequences, 24% of them present only once. Sequencing used PBMCs or a T cell subset sorted from them (not recorded which). All receptors come from an adult woman who had mild COVID-19 (a few samples of this study predate the infection). Cell type and time point are not known.

The chain couples TRBV20-1 to TRBJ2-5, with D perhaps matching TRBD1 or TRBD2 (6 bases each). The germline gives CDR1 DFQATT, CDR2 SNEGSKA (reference sequence). Trimming left V 6 bases short and J 1 base short, with 15 bases between. This CDR3 region has 14 residues. In DNA form, the CDR3 reads TGCAGTGCCAGACAGTGGGGGGCCCAAGAGACCCAGTACTTC. Translation: CSARQWGAQETQYF.

This clonotype was picked up a small number of times. The V and J genes are TRBV23-1 and TRBJ2-2; no firm D call. TRBV23-1 is treated as an ORF (open reading frame) with a function not yet certain. The CDR3 spans 18 residues. The V end lost 0 bases, the J end lost 6 bases, and 20 bases lay between the germline ends. The CDR3 sequence: CASSQSGSIPVVSGELFF. In nucleotides, the CDR3 is TGCGCCAGCAGTCAATCGGGAAGTATCCCGGTTGTGTCCGGGGAGCTGTTTTTT.

V is TRBV12-3 or TRBV12-4 and J is TRBJ1-3; D unclear. V was trimmed by 6 bases and J by 3 bases, leaving 15 bases between them. The CDR3 contains 15 residues. CDR3: CASRHTLPDGNTIYF. The CDR3 coding sequence is TGTGCCAGCAGACACACCTTACCCGATGGAAACACCATATATTTT.

This clonotype was found a few times. The chain recombines TRBV7-3 with TRBJ2-7; tentatively, D is TRBD2 (5 bases). CDR3 length equals 13 residues. Trimming left V 6 bases short and J 2 bases short, with 11 bases between. CDR1 is SGHTA, CDR2 FQGTGA, per germline. This CDR3 reads CASSSGNTYEQYF. CDR3 in DNA: TGTGCCAGCAGTTCGGGGAACACCTACGAGCAGTACTTC.

The chain has TRBV12-2 and TRBJ2-5; no DNA check was done on the table's D call, TRBD2. TRBV12-2 is labeled a pseudogene. The CDR3 runs to 16 residues. CDR3 nucleotide sequence: TGTGCAAGTCGCCCCCGGGGACTAGCGGGAAAAGAGACCCAGTACTTC. This sequence encodes CASRPRGLAGKETQYF.

A few counts support this clonotype. The gene calls are TRBV12-3 or TRBV12-4 and TRBJ2-5; 12 bases map to TRBD2. The CDR3 has 16 amino acids. J was trimmed by 4 bases and V by 2 bases; bases with no gene match: 5. CDR3 sequence: CASSLRLAGAPETQYF. In DNA form, the CDR3 reads TGTGCCAGCAGTTTAAGACTAGCGGGAGCCCCAGAGACCCAGTACTTC.